A selection of T cell receptor beta chains follows, all from one sample in a study. TCRdb independently ran MiXCR on the 5' RACE reads; one entry per CDR3 protein. The sample yields approximately 29,000 distinct CDR3 sequences, roughly 24% seen once. The sequenced sample consisted of naive CD4+ T cells sorted from a lymph node. The origin of the receptors is a female donor with breast cancer. Both conserved end residues are part of each CDR3. The order of the fields is J gene, V gene, clone size, D gene, CDR3 protein, CDR3 DNA. The D gene is left open where the match is weak. A row's size may be missing; if present it is once, few, many or a size class.

J gene: TRBJ2-7
V gene: TRBV6-1
clone size: .
D gene: TRBD1
CDR3 protein: CASTGRGDRAYEQYF
CDR3 DNA: TGTGCCAGCACTGGTCGTGGCGACAGGGCCTACGAGCAGTACTTC

J gene: TRBJ2-2
V gene: TRBV5-1
clone size: few
D gene: .
CDR3 protein: CASSPSGNTGELFF
CDR3 DNA: TGCGCCAGCAGCCCTTCAGGAAACACCGGGGAGCTGTTTTTT

J gene: TRBJ2-1
V gene: TRBV20-1
clone size: .
D gene: TRBD2
CDR3 protein: CSAPTSGRSNEQFF
CDR3 DNA: TGCAGTGCCCCGACTAGCGGGAGGTCCAATGAGCAGTTCTTC

J gene: TRBJ1-2
V gene: TRBV3-1
clone size: once
D gene: .
CDR3 protein: CASSHEGGDYGYTF
CDR3 DNA: TGTGCCAGCAGCCACGAGGGGGGCGACTATGGCTACACCTTC

J gene: TRBJ1-5
V gene: TRBV12-3/TRBV12-4
clone size: few
D gene: .
CDR3 protein: CASSLIMSSNQPQHF
CDR3 DNA: TGTGCCAGCAGTTTGATAATGAGTAGCAATCAGCCCCAGCATTTT

J gene: TRBJ1-2
V gene: TRBV5-1
clone size: .
D gene: .
CDR3 protein: CASSDPDRGQVDYGYTF
CDR3 DNA: TGCGCCAGCAGCGATCCTGACCGGGGCCAGGTAGACTATGGCTACACCTTC

J gene: TRBJ1-1
V gene: TRBV6-5
clone size: .
D gene: .
CDR3 protein: CASKYRREAFF
CDR3 DNA: TGTGCCAGCAAATACAGACGAGAAGCTTTCTTT

J gene: TRBJ2-1
V gene: TRBV5-1
clone size: few
D gene: .
CDR3 protein: CASSLGLDLRNEQFF
CDR3 DNA: TGCGCCAGCAGCTTGGGTCTAGACCTGCGCAATGAGCAGTTCTTC

J gene: TRBJ1-2
V gene: TRBV28
clone size: .
D gene: TRBD1
CDR3 protein: CASGKTGSGYTF
CDR3 DNA: TGTGCCAGCGGAAAGACAGGGTCTGGCTACACCTTC

J gene: TRBJ1-5
V gene: TRBV28
clone size: many
D gene: .
CDR3 protein: CASSLGEGHQPQHF
CDR3 DNA: TGTGCCAGCAGCCTAGGTGAGGGCCATCAGCCCCAGCATTTT

J gene: TRBJ2-1
V gene: TRBV5-1
clone size: .
D gene: TRBD1
CDR3 protein: CASGTYRGLDNEQFF
CDR3 DNA: TGCGCCAGCGGCACTTACAGGGGCTTGGACAATGAGCAGTTCTTC

J gene: TRBJ1-1
V gene: TRBV5-1
clone size: .
D gene: .
CDR3 protein: CASSLEGWSGTEAFF
CDR3 DNA: TGCGCCAGCAGCTTGGAGGGGTGGTCTGGGACTGAAGCTTTCTTT

J gene: TRBJ1-5
V gene: TRBV28
clone size: few
D gene: .
CDR3 protein: CASSFGGGRNQPQHF
CDR3 DNA: TGTGCCAGCAGTTTCGGCGGGGGTCGCAATCAGCCCCAGCATTTT

J gene: TRBJ2-3
V gene: TRBV6-5
clone size: many
D gene: .
CDR3 protein: CASKRYITDTQYF
CDR3 DNA: TGTGCCAGTAAGCGGTACATCACAGATACGCAGTATTTT

J gene: TRBJ1-6
V gene: TRBV7-9
clone size: .
D gene: TRBD1
CDR3 protein: CASSRKTGNNSPLHF
CDR3 DNA: TGTGCCAGCAGTCGAAAGACAGGGAATAATTCACCCCTCCACTTT

J gene: TRBJ1-2
V gene: TRBV5-1
clone size: .
D gene: .
CDR3 protein: CASSPEWGDGYTF
CDR3 DNA: TGCGCCAGCAGCCCTGAATGGGGGGATGGCTACACCTTC

J gene: TRBJ2-5
V gene: TRBV6-5
clone size: few
D gene: .
CDR3 protein: CASSFSAAEETQYF
CDR3 DNA: TGTGCCAGCAGTTTCTCTGCGGCGGAAGAGACCCAGTACTTC

J gene: TRBJ2-1
V gene: TRBV10-3
clone size: many
D gene: .
CDR3 protein: CAISDIIGGVHDNEQFF
CDR3 DNA: TGTGCCATCAGTGATATCATCGGGGGCGTACATGACAATGAGCAGTTCTTC

J gene: TRBJ2-3
V gene: TRBV5-5
clone size: few
D gene: .
CDR3 protein: CASNTGFTDTQYF
CDR3 DNA: TGTGCCAGCAACACGGGATTCACAGATACGCAGTATTTT

J gene: TRBJ2-1
V gene: TRBV20-1
clone size: many
D gene: .
CDR3 protein: CSARTLATDEYNEQFF
CDR3 DNA: TGCAGTGCCCGGACCCTTGCGACAGACGAATACAATGAGCAGTTCTTC

J gene: TRBJ2-3
V gene: TRBV14
clone size: .
D gene: .
CDR3 protein: CASSQAGGTDTQYF
CDR3 DNA: TGTGCCAGCAGCCAAGCGGGAGGCACAGATACGCAGTATTTT

J gene: TRBJ2-7
V gene: TRBV18
clone size: few
D gene: TRBD1
CDR3 protein: CASSPVGQTYEQYF
CDR3 DNA: TGTGCCAGCTCACCAGTGGGACAGACCTACGAGCAGTACTTC

J gene: TRBJ2-3
V gene: TRBV12-3/TRBV12-4
clone size: many
D gene: .
CDR3 protein: CACRSGGLGDTQYF
CDR3 DNA: TGTGCCTGCCGGTCGGGGGGCCTCGGGGATACGCAGTATTTT

J gene: TRBJ2-5
V gene: TRBV6-1
clone size: many
D gene: .
CDR3 protein: CASSELGGIETQYF
CDR3 DNA: TGTGCCAGCAGTGAATTGGGGGGAATCGAGACCCAGTACTTC

J gene: TRBJ2-1
V gene: TRBV4-3
clone size: .
D gene: .
CDR3 protein: CASSQQGGSYNEQFF
CDR3 DNA: TGCGCCAGCAGCCAGCAGGGAGGCTCCTACAATGAGCAGTTCTTC

J gene: TRBJ2-5
V gene: TRBV20-1
clone size: .
D gene: TRBD2
CDR3 protein: CSARMTSGAVPQETQYF
CDR3 DNA: TGCAGTGCTAGGATGACTAGCGGGGCCGTACCCCAAGAGACCCAGTACTTC

J gene: TRBJ2-3
V gene: TRBV7-2
clone size: few
D gene: .
CDR3 protein: CASSLRGSGDTQYF
CDR3 DNA: TGTGCCAGCAGCTTAAGGGGGAGTGGAGATACGCAGTATTTT

J gene: TRBJ2-2
V gene: TRBV5-1
clone size: .
D gene: TRBD2
CDR3 protein: CASGLVLAANTGELFF
CDR3 DNA: TGCGCCAGCGGCTTGGTCCTAGCGGCGAACACCGGGGAGCTGTTTTTT